The following is a T cell receptor (beta chain) sequence with its context. Antigen specificity is unknown. The data belong to a study of cytomegalovirus exposure and HLA in healthy donors. Whole-study findings and limits: Indistinguishable V segments, including TRBV6-2 and TRBV6-3, were excluded. Roughly even sequencing depth across donors was the assumption behind the presence/absence analyses.

The V gene lost 1 base and the J gene lost 8 bases, with 10 bases spanning the gap. The CDR3 covers 13 residues. Looked up from germline, CDR1 is SGHRS and CDR2 is YFSETQ. The PCR had 60 Vbeta and 13 Jbeta primers. Assay used: immunoSEQ multiplex PCR; TCRdb lists only in-frame clones, some missing. The sample records fewer than 110,000 clones, 77% being singletons. The chain is built from TRBV5-1 and TRBJ2-1; the D gene is possibly TRBD1 (5 bases). Sequenced sample: PBMCs. The receptor was derived from a male donor in good health and CMV-seronegative. The CDR3 spells CASSLSWGDEQFF. The CDR3 DNA sequence: TGCGCCAGCAGCTTGTCGTGGGGCGATGAGCAGTTCTTC.